A single sample is the source of the 8 T cell receptor beta chains below, sequenced in a study of blood T cell repertoires in COVID-19. Using immunoSEQ multiplex PCR, the repertoire was profiled, and TCRdb retains in-frame clones only, with some absent. The sample comprises around 170,000 clones, 86% of which are singletons, and under 3.5% rests with the top ten. The sample was peripheral blood. The receptor source for this set is a woman aged 25 to 39 with active or convalescent COVID-19.

This rearrangement joins TRBV27 to TRBJ2-1; tentative D call: TRBD2 (5 bases). V gave up 8 bases and J gave up 5 bases, with 19 bases separating them. There are 15 residues in the CDR3. CDR1 MNHEY and CDR2 SMNVEV come from the germline V gene (reference sequence). DNA of the CDR3: TGTGCCAGCCCTGGGCCTAGCTTCGTCCACAATGAGCAGTTCTTC. It yields the protein CASPGPSFVHNEQFF.

In regard to this clone: A read error may account for a junction end that differs from germline. The chain has TRBV7-7 and TRBJ2-3, with 11 bases lining up with TRBD2. Per germline, CDR1 SSHAT and CDR2 FNYEAQ (reference sequence). The CDR3 length is 15 residues. CDR3 coding DNA: TGTGCTAGCAGCCGGACTAGCGGGAGCACAGATACGCAGTATTTT. Residues: CASSRTSGSTDTQYF. Full variable domain (remainder filled in from reference TRBV7-7 and TRBJ2-3): GAGVSQSPRYKVTKRGQDVTLRCDPISSHATLYWYQQALGQGPEFLTYFNYEAQPDKSGLPSDRFSAERPEGSISTLTIQRTEQRDSAMYRCASSRTSGSTDTQYFGPGTRLTVL.

This chain uses TRBV19 with TRBJ1-5; D is undetermined. V was trimmed by 1 base and J by 4 bases, leaving 11 bases between them. The CDR3 runs to 15 residues. In germline, CDR1 is LNHDA, CDR2 SQIVND (reference sequence). The CDR3: CASSIASSVNQPQHF. CDR3 bases: TGTGCCAGTAGTATAGCCAGCAGCGTTAATCAGCCCCAGCATTTT.

The chain combines TRBV3-1 (or the pseudogene TRBV3-2) with TRBJ1-1, with 9 bases identical to TRBD1. J was trimmed by 5 bases and V by 5 bases; bases with no gene match: 6. From germline, CDR1 is LGHDT and CDR2 YNNKEL (reference sequence). This CDR3 contains 14 residues. The CDR3 coding sequence is TGTGCCAGCAGCAAGGGACAGGGCCATACTGAAGCTTTCTTT. Amino acid sequence: CASSKGQGHTEAFF.

V and J are TRBV6-5 and TRBJ1-3; 8 bases map to TRBD1. Germline loops: CDR1 MNHEY, CDR2 SVGAGI. This CDR3 has 15 amino acids. Losses at the gene ends were 6 bases for V and 4 bases for J; bases not matched to a gene: 8. CDR3 in amino acids: CASRPPGTGGNTIYF. Here the CDR3 DNA reads TGTGCCAGCAGGCCCCCAGGGACAGGAGGAAACACCATATATTTT.

In regard to this clone: An end of the junction differs from the germline gene, which may be a read error. This chain links TRBV5-1 with TRBJ1-1; tentatively, D is TRBD1 (6 bases). The CDR3 extends over 13 amino acids. Germline loops: CDR1 SGHRS, CDR2 YFSETQ. The CDR3 coding sequence is TGCGCCAGCAGCTTATATTCCGGCGCCGAGGGGGAATTT. Encoded protein: CASSLYSGAEGEF.

This sequence joins TRBV7-9 and TRBJ1-5; 8 nucleotides match TRBD1. The CDR3 length is 15 residues. Germline CDR1 is SEHNR and CDR2 is FQNEAQ (reference sequence). Trimming at V came to 5 bases and at J to 2 bases, leaving 5 bases not matched to a gene. The CDR3 loop reads CASSNPGQGNQPQHF. In nucleotides, the CDR3 is TGTGCCAGCAGCAATCCGGGACAGGGCAATCAGCCCCAGCATTTT.

V is TRBV28 and J is TRBJ1-2; D not certain. The CDR3 totals 12 residues. Germline values: CDR1 MDHEN, CDR2 SYDVKM. The V end lost 3 bases, the J end lost 3 bases, and 5 bases lay between the germline ends. This CDR3 is CASSFSDYGYTF. CDR3 DNA: TGTGCCAGCAGTTTTTCGGACTATGGCTACACCTTC.